These T cell receptor beta chains were read from a single sample in a study of blood T cell repertoires in COVID-19. Clones were sequenced by immunoSEQ multiplex PCR, and TCRdb holds only the in-frame ones, with some missing. The table has about 120,000 clones, roughly four fifths seen once. The sample comprised peripheral blood. These receptors all come from a man between 65 and 79 years old with active or convalescent COVID-19. Each CDR3 is given with its conserved first and last residue. Each record gives: J gene, clone size, V gene, D gene, CDR3 protein, CDR3 DNA. A D gene is named only where the DNA matches it firmly. Clone size, where shown, is once, few, many, or a class for clones that have expanded.

TRBJ2-1	-	TRBV6-2/TRBV6-3	-	CASSFGSSYNEQFF	TGTGCCAGCAGTTTCGGGAGCTCCTACAATGAGCAGTTCTTC
TRBJ2-2	few	TRBV19	TRBD1	CASSLPGQGAGELFF	TGTGCCAGTAGTCTCCCGGGACAGGGAGCCGGGGAGCTGTTTTTT
TRBJ2-7	-	TRBV29-1	TRBD1	CSVTGQFYEQYF	TGCAGCGTTACGGGACAGTTTTACGAGCAGTACTTC
TRBJ2-7	-	TRBV19	TRBD1	CASSISGTGSYEQYF	TGTGCCAGTAGTATCTCCGGGACAGGCTCCTACGAGCAGTACTTC
TRBJ2-7	-	TRBV7-2	-	CASSPGRVYYEQYF	TGTGCCAGTTCCCCGGGCAGGGTTTACTACGAGCAGTACTTC
TRBJ1-4	-	TRBV5-1	TRBD1	CASSSGQGDEKLFF	TGCGCCAGCAGCTCGGGACAGGGGGATGAAAAACTGTTTTTT
TRBJ1-1	-	TRBV4-2	TRBD1	CASSQDGDRNTEAFF	TGTGCCAGCAGCCAGGATGGGGACAGGAACACTGAAGCTTTCTTT
TRBJ1-2	-	TRBV5-3	TRBD1	CARSHIQPRTGEGYTF	TGTGCCAGAAGCCACATCCAACCTAGGACAGGGGAGGGCTACACCTTC
TRBJ2-7	-	TRBV4-2	-	CASSQDRTADYEQYF	TGTGCCAGCAGCCAAGATCGTACAGCGGACTACGAGCAGTACTTC
TRBJ2-5	-	TRBV29-1	TRBD1	CSGGPGGETQYF	TGCAGCGGAGGGCCAGGGGGTGAGACCCAGTACTTC
TRBJ2-6	-	TRBV6-2/TRBV6-3	TRBD1	CASSYHRGRIGSSGANVLTF	TGTGCCAGCAGTTATCACAGGGGGCGGATCGGCTCCTCTGGGGCCAACGTCCTGACTTTC
TRBJ2-7	few	TRBV11-2	-	CASSLWGRSSSYEQYF	TGTGCCAGCAGCTTATGGGGCAGGTCAAGCTCCTACGAGCAGTACTTC
TRBJ1-1	-	TRBV10-3	-	CAISDQTGMNTEAFF	TGTGCCATCAGTGACCAAACAGGGATGAACACTGAAGCTTTCTTT
TRBJ1-1	-	TRBV6-2/TRBV6-3	TRBD1	CASSYLPPNTGGTEAFF	TGTGCCAGCAGTTACCTCCCGCCCAATACAGGGGGCACTGAAGCTTTCTTT
TRBJ1-5	-	TRBV2	-	CASSGGGSNQPQHF	TGTGCCAGCAGTGGGGGGGGTAGCAATCAGCCCCAGCATTTT
TRBJ1-4	-	TRBV18	TRBD1	CASSLFDRATNEKLFF	TGTGCCAGCTCACTCTTTGACAGGGCGACTAATGAAAAACTGTTTTTT
TRBJ1-6	-	TRBV11-2	TRBD1	CASSPTGASNSPLHF	TGTGCCAGCAGCCCTACAGGGGCGTCTAACTCACCCCTCCACTTT
TRBJ2-7	-	TRBV6-5	TRBD1	CASRPGGGFYEQYF	TGTGCCAGCAGACCAGGGGGCGGGTTCTACGAGCAGTACTTC
TRBJ2-1	-	TRBV4-2	TRBD1	CASSTGQGALNEQFF	TGTGCCAGCAGCACAGGGCAGGGGGCGCTCAATGAGCAGTTCTTC
TRBJ1-2	-	TRBV10-3	TRBD1	CAISGTGRNYGYTF	TGTGCCATCAGTGGGACAGGGAGAAACTATGGCTACACCTTC
TRBJ1-2	-	TRBV6-6	TRBD1	CASSSHGQGDSVGYTF	TGTGCCAGCAGTTCACACGGGCAGGGGGATTCTGTTGGCTACACCTTC
TRBJ2-2	-	TRBV7-3	TRBD2	CASSPSGRDTGELFF	TGTGCCAGCAGCCCTAGCGGGAGAGACACCGGGGAGCTGTTTTTT
TRBJ1-4	-	TRBV7-9	TRBD1	CASSSDRGTATNEKLFF	TGTGCCAGCAGCTCCGACAGGGGTACCGCAACTAATGAAAAACTGTTTTTT
TRBJ2-7	once	TRBV4-3	-	CASSQARGLTKPYEQYF	TGCGCCAGCAGCCAAGCAAGGGGACTTACAAAACCCTACGAGCAGTACTTC
TRBJ2-3	-	TRBV29-1	-	CSGTQADTQYF	TGCAGCGGTACACAGGCAGATACGCAGTATTTT
TRBJ1-1	-	TRBV19	TRBD1	CASSATLQAGGNEAFF	TGTGCCAGTAGTGCAACTCTTCAGGCAGGGGGTAATGAAGCTTTCTTT
TRBJ1-5	-	TRBV4-1	-	CASSPGTPNQPQHF	TGCGCCAGCAGCCCCGGGACACCAAATCAGCCCCAGCATTTT
TRBJ2-7	-	TRBV10-3	-	CAISDQTDYEQYF	TGTGCCATCAGTGATCAGACAGACTACGAGCAGTACTTC
TRBJ1-5	few	TRBV20-1	-	CSASRGAFSNQPQHF	TGCAGTGCTAGTCGGGGGGCCTTTAGCAATCAGCCCCAGCATTTT
TRBJ2-2	-	TRBV4-3	-	CASSMKGVTVTGELFF	TGCGCCAGCAGCATGAAGGGGGTTACGGTAACCGGGGAGCTGTTTTTT
TRBJ2-1	-	TRBV6-2/TRBV6-3	-	CASSYPAAGQFF	TGTGCCAGCAGTTACCCGGCAGCGGGGCAGTTCTTC
TRBJ2-4	-	TRBV29-1	-	CSVLVSGGDNIQYF	TGCAGCGTTTTAGTGTCAGGAGGGGATAACATTCAGTACTTC
TRBJ2-7	-	TRBV2	-	CASSGGMGEQYF	TGTGCCAGCAGTGGAGGGATGGGCGAGCAGTACTTC
TRBJ2-2	few	TRBV19	-	CASTPSTGELFF	TGTGCCAGTACCCCCTCCACCGGGGAGCTGTTTTTT
TRBJ2-1	-	TRBV30	-	CAWSHRVNEQFF	TGTGCCTGGAGTCACAGGGTTAATGAGCAGTTCTTC
TRBJ2-7	-	TRBV4-1	TRBD2	CASSQVAGSLEQYF	TGCGCCAGCAGCCAGGTAGCGGGGTCTCTCGAGCAGTACTTC
TRBJ2-3	-	TRBV11-3	-	CASSLEGGISTDTQYF	TGTGCCAGCAGCTTAGAGGGCGGGATCAGCACAGATACGCAGTATTTT
TRBJ2-2	-	TRBV7-3	TRBD1	CASSLGTGTGELFF	TGTGCCAGCAGCCTAGGGACAGGGACCGGGGAGCTGTTTTTT
TRBJ2-2	-	TRBV12-3/TRBV12-4	-	CASRLGPGELFF	TGTGCCAGCAGACTAGGCCCCGGGGAGCTGTTTTTT
TRBJ2-4	-	TRBV23-1	TRBD2	CASSLPENRTSGMKNIQYF	TGCGCCAGCAGCCTACCCGAAAACCGGACTAGCGGGATGAAAAACATTCAGTACTTC
TRBJ1-2	once	TRBV6-5	-	CASSPRVMGGYTF	TGTGCCAGCAGCCCCAGGGTTATGGGCGGCTACACCTTC
TRBJ2-2	-	TRBV5-4	-	CASSPGLQDNGELFF	TGTGCCAGCAGCCCCGGTCTCCAGGATAACGGGGAGCTGTTTTTT
TRBJ1-1	-	TRBV30	-	CAIGLHTEAFF	TGTGCTATTGGACTGCACACTGAAGCTTTCTTT
TRBJ1-2	-	TRBV5-1	-	CASSHDNNYGYTF	TGCGCCAGCAGCCATGACAATAACTATGGCTACACCTTC
TRBJ1-1	-	TRBV9	TRBD1	CASSIGGSLNTEAFF	TGTGCCAGCAGCATAGGGGGCTCCCTGAACACTGAAGCTTTCTTT
TRBJ1-1	-	TRBV15	-	CATSRGGFGSTEAFF	TGTGCCACCAGCAGAGGAGGGTTTGGGAGCACTGAAGCTTTCTTT
TRBJ1-2	-	TRBV28	TRBD1	CASRELTGNYGYTF	TGTGCCAGCAGGGAACTGACAGGGAACTATGGCTACACCTTC
TRBJ2-2	-	TRBV4-2	-	CASSQEGSGRGELFF	TGTGCCAGCAGCCAAGAGGGGAGTGGGCGCGGGGAGCTGTTTTTT